Listed below are T cell receptor beta chains from one sample, sequenced in a study of early T cells in non-severe SARS-CoV-2 infection. TCRdb called the 5' RACE reads again in MiXCR, with one record for every CDR3 protein. The data hold around 57,000 distinct CDR3 sequences, with under 14% observed a single time. The sample consisted of whole blood. The receptors originated from an adult who was a healthcare worker with PCR-confirmed SARS-CoV-2 infection or an uninfected control (not recorded which). Each CDR3 is given with its conserved first and last residue. Each record gives: clone size, V gene, J gene, CDR3 protein. Some rows mark clone size as missing; the rest say once, few, many or name a class of expanded clone.

>few|TRBV28|TRBJ2-7
CASGTYEQYF
>-|TRBV7-8|TRBJ2-3
CASSLARPAGPTDTQYF
>many|TRBV28|TRBJ1-2
CASSSSLGGVLYGYTF
>many|TRBV5-1|TRBJ2-1
CASSLVAGGMAWNEQFF
>-|TRBV28|TRBJ2-1
CASSKGLAEFF
>many|TRBV7-9|TRBJ2-3
CASNDPGSDTQYF
>many|TRBV6-4|TRBJ2-1
CASKSFGGTGNEQFF
>-|TRBV7-3|TRBJ2-3
CASSLTAGDQDTQYF
>many|TRBV30|TRBJ2-2
CAWSPWPGELFF
>few|TRBV6-1|TRBJ1-5
CASSARTSNQPQHF
>few|TRBV29-1|TRBJ2-7
CSVLGLAGLYEQYF
>-|TRBV18|TRBJ1-3
CASSPAGQGTGNTIYF
>-|TRBV7-8|TRBJ2-5
CASSFRRGSQETQYF
>few|TRBV11-1|TRBJ2-1
CASSPSPSHEQFF
>few|TRBV10-1|TRBJ2-3
CASSELKLTDAQYF
>few|TRBV7-9|TRBJ2-2
CASSSHRTSTAGELFF
>-|TRBV20-1|TRBJ2-3
CSARLLGDTQYF
>few|TRBV19|TRBJ2-7
CASSIGRGNPEQYF
>few|TRBV10-3|TRBJ2-7
CASGLGGEQYF
>many|TRBV4-1|TRBJ2-1
CASSQVGYNEQFF
>many|TRBV4-1|TRBJ2-4
CASSQGDRVSF
>many|TRBV19|TRBJ2-7
CASTSGSYEQYF
>few|TRBV7-9|TRBJ2-3
CASSPKVAVGTDTQYF
>few|TRBV6-6|TRBJ2-5
CASSSGQGRGTQYF
>many|TRBV28|TRBJ1-1
CASSLLGGMNTEAFF